The present T cell receptor (beta chain) was sequenced within a study of blood T cell repertoires in COVID-19. The wider study: Specimens from acute and convalescent COVID-19 originated in the United States, Italy and Spain.

As originally analysed: Scientists estimated how many nucleated cells there were by amplifying reference gene primers. The data were produced by immunoSEQ multiplex PCR, yet TCRdb's version contains in-frame clones alone and is incomplete. V and J calls and clone size come straight from that table; D and trimming were deduced from the DNA. The sample lists about 150,000 clones, roughly 90% occurring once. V was clipped by 7 bases and J by 7 bases; unmatched bases: 10. Germline V lookup: CDR1 WSHSY, CDR2 SAAADI. The CDR3 is 15 amino acids. Sequences were obtained from peripheral blood. V and J are TRBV10-2 and TRBJ2-1; TRBD2 aligns across 10 bases. This receptor was obtained from a woman aged 60-75 years with active or convalescent COVID-19. The CDR3 nucleotides are TGCGCCAGCAAACGGCTAGCGGGGGCCTTAAATGAGCAGTTCTTC. Protein sequence: CASKRLAGALNEQFF.